What follows are 8 T cell receptor beta chains derived from one specimen sequenced in a study of blood T cell repertoires in COVID-19. Measured with immunoSEQ multiplex PCR; TCRdb has only the in-frame clones, and not every one. The sample includes roughly 130,000 clones, under 85% of them seen just once. Material: peripheral blood. These TCRs come from a woman aged 55 to 70 with acute or convalescent COVID-19.

The chain uses TRBV7-9 and TRBJ1-2; D may be TRBD1 (5 bases). The CDR3 loop spans 14 amino acids. The V end was cut by 4 bases, the J end by 4 bases, with 13 bases between. Per the germline V gene, CDR1 is SEHNR and CDR2 is FQNEAQ (reference sequence). The CDR3 protein is CASSSRTGPYGYTF. The CDR3 DNA sequence: TGTGCCAGCAGCTCCCGCACAGGTCCCTATGGCTACACCTTC.

The chain employs TRBV5-4 and TRBJ2-7; D possibly corresponds to TRBD1 (6 bases). Germline V gene lookup returns CDR1 SGHNT and CDR2 YYREEE (reference sequence). This CDR3 has 13 amino acids. Trimming took 4 bases from V and 5 from J, leaving 13 bases between them. The CDR3 loop reads CASSRGPGDEQYV. In DNA, the CDR3 is TGTGCCAGCAGCAGAGGACCAGGGGACGAGCAGTACGTC.

The chain employs TRBV2 and TRBJ1-5; TRBD1 matches at 7 bases. This CDR3 has 14 amino acids. CDR1 and CDR2 from the germline V gene are SNHLY and FYNNEI. The V and J ends lost 5 bases and 3 bases, in that order; junction bases with no gene match: 4. Here the CDR3 reads CASSRDRANQPQHF. CDR3 DNA sequence: TGTGCCAGCAGTAGAGACAGGGCCAATCAGCCCCAGCATTTT.

This clone was found once. The V call is TRBV10-3, the J call TRBJ1-5; TRBD1 is a possible D gene (5 bases). The CDR3 is made up of 15 amino acids. Trimming cost V 0 bases and J 7 bases, with 13 bases left between them. From germline, CDR1 is ENHRY and CDR2 SYGVKD. The CDR3 loop is CAISESWGREQPQHF. CDR3 coding DNA: TGTGCCATCAGTGAGTCCTGGGGGAGGGAACAGCCCCAGCATTTT.

The chain couples TRBV4-2 to TRBJ1-4; 8 bases are shared with TRBD1. The CDR3 length is 15 residues. Germline trimming cut 4 bases from V and 2 bases from J; bases unmatched to any gene: 3. Germline values: CDR1 LGHNA, CDR2 YNFKEQ. The CDR3 loop reads CASSRTGLTNEKLFF. As DNA, the CDR3 is TGTGCCAGCAGCCGGACAGGGTTGACTAATGAAAAACTGTTTTTT.

The chain uses TRBV10-1 and TRBJ2-4, with D perhaps matching TRBD1 (5 bases). The CDR3 sequence is 15 residues long. CDR1 WNHNN and CDR2 SYGVQD come from the germline V gene (reference sequence). With 3 bases removed from V and 0 bases from J, the gap between germline ends came to 9 bases. The CDR3 here is CASSEGVLAKNIQYF. The CDR3 region has the DNA TGCGCCAGCAGTGAAGGGGTTTTAGCCAAAAACATTCAGTACTTC.

The V call is TRBV19, the J call TRBJ1-2; D unresolved. Deletions cut 0 bases from V and 4 bases from J, with 9 bases between. Per germline, CDR1 LNHDA and CDR2 SQIVND (reference sequence). The CDR3 sequence is 14 residues long. CDR3 nucleotides: TGTGCCAGTAGTATAGATCCGTGGAGCTATGGCTACACCTTC. Its translation: CASSIDPWSYGYTF.

This clone has at least ten counts. This chain uses TRBV10-2 with TRBJ2-1, with TRBD2 matching over 8 bases. The CDR3 is made up of 19 amino acids. V lost 5 bases, J lost 8 bases, and 23 bases stayed unmatched. Germline lookup yields CDR1 WSHSY and CDR2 SAAADI. CDR3 residues: CASSFDWRGAVGGSDEQFF. The CDR3 DNA sequence: TGCGCCAGCAGTTTCGACTGGCGGGGGGCCGTGGGTGGTTCGGATGAGCAGTTCTTC.